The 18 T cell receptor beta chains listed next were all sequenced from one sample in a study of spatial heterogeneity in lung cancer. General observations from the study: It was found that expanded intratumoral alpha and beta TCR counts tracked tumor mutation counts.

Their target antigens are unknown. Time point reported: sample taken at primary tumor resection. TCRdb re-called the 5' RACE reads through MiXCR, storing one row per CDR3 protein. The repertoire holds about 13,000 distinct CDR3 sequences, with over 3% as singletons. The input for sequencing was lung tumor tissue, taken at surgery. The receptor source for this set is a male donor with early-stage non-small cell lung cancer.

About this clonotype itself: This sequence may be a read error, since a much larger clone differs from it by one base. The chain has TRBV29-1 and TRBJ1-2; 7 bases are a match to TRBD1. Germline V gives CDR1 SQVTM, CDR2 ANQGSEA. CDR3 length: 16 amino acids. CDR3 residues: CSVVPRQGRGGDGYNF. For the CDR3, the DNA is TGCAGCGTTGTACCCAGACAGGGAAGAGGCGGGGACGGCTACAACTTC.

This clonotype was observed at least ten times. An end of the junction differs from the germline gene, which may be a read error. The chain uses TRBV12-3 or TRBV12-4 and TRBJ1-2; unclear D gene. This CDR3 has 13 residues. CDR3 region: CASSSLSRDGDTF. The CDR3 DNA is TGTGCCAGCAGTTCCCTCAGTAGAGATGGCGACACCTTC.

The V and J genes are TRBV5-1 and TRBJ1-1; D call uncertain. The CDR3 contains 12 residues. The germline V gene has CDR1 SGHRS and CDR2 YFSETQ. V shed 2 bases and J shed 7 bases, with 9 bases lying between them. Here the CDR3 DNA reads TGCGCCAGCAGCTTAGGGAACTATGAAGCTTTCTTT. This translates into CASSLGNYEAFF.

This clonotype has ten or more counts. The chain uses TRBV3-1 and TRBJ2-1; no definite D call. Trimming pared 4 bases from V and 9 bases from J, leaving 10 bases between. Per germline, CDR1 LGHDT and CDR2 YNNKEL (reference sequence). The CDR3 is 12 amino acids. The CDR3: CASSPTGPEQFF. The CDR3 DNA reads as TGTGCCAGCAGCCCCACCGGGCCTGAGCAGTTCTTC.

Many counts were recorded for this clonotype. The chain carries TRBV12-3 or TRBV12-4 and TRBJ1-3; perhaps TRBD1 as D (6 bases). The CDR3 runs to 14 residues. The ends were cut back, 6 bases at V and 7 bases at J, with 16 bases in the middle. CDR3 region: CASSPDGGRNTIYF. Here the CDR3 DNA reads TGTGCCAGCAGCCCGGACGGGGGGCGGAACACCATATATTTT.

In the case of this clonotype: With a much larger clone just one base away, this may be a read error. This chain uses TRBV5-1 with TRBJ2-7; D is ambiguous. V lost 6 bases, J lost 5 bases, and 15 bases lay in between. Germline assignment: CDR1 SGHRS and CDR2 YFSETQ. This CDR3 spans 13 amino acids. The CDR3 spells CASTDWGCNEQYF. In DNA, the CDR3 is TGCGCCAGCACCGACTGGGGTTGCAACGAGCAGTACTTC.

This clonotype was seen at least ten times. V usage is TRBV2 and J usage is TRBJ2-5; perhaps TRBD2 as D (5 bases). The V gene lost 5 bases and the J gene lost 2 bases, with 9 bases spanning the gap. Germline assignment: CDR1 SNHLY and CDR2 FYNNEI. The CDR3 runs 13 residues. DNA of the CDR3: TGTGCCAGCAGTCGACGGGGACAAGAGACCCAGTACTTC. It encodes CASSRRGQETQYF. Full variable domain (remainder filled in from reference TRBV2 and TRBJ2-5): EPEVTQTPSHQVTQMGQEVILRCVPISNHLYFYWYRQILGQKVEFLVSFYNNEISEKSEIFDDQFSVERPDGSNFTLKIRSTKLEDSAMYFCASSRRGQETQYFGPGTRLLVL.

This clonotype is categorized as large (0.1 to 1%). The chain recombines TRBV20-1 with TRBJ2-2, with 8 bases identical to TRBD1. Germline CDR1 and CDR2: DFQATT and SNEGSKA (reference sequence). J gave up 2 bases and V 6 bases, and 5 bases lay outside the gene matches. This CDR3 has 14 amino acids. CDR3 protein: CSAPAGGNTGELFF. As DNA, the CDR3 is TGCAGTGCGCCCGCAGGGGGCAACACCGGGGAGCTGTTTTTT.

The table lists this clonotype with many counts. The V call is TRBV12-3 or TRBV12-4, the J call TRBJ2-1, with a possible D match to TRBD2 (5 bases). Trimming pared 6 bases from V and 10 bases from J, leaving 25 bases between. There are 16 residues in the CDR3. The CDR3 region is CASSQGGPNQLGEQFF. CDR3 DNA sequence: TGTGCCAGCAGCCAAGGAGGACCGAACCAACTCGGGGAGCAGTTCTTC.

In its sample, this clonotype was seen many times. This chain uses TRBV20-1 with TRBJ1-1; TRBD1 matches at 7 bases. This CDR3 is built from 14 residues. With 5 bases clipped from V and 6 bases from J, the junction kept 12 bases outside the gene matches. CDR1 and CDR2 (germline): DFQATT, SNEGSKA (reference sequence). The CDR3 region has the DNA TGCAGTGCTTTTACAGGGGCGAACCAGCCTGAAGCTTTCTTT. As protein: CSAFTGANQPEAFF.

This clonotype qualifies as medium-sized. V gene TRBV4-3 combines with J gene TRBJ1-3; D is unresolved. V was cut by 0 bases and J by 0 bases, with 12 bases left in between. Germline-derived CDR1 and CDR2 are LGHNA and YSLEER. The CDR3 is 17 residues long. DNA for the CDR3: TGCGCCAGCAGCCAAGATCCGGGTTCGCACTCTGGAAACACCATATATTTT. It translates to CASSQDPGSHSGNTIYF.

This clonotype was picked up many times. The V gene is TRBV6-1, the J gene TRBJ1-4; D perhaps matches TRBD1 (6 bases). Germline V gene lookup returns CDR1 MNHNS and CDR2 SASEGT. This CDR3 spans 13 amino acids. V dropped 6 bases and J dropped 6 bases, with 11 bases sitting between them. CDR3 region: CASSQRGDEKLFF. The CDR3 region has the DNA TGTGCCAGCAGCCAAAGGGGGGATGAAAAACTGTTTTTT.

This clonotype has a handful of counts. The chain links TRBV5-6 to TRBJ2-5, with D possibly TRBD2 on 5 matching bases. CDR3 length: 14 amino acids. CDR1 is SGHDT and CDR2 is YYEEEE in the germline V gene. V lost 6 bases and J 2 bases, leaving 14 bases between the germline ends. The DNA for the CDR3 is TGTGCCAGCATCCGACAAGGAGGTCAAGAGACCCAGTACTTC. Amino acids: CASIRQGGQETQYF.

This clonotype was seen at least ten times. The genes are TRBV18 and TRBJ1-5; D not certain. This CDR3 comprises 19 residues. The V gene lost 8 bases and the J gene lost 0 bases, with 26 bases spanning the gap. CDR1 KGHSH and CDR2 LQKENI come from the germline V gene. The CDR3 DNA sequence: TGTGCCAGCCCGGTCATCGGATGGTGGCGAGAAAATAGCAATCAGCCCCAGCATTTT. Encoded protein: CASPVIGWWRENSNQPQHF.

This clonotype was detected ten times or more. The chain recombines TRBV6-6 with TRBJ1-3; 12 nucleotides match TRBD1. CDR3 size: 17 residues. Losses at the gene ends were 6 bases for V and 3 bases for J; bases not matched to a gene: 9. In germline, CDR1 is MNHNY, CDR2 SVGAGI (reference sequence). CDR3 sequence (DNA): TGTGCCAGCAGGCCCCCCCGGGACAGGGGGCTTGGAAACACCATATATTTT. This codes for CASRPPRDRGLGNTIYF.

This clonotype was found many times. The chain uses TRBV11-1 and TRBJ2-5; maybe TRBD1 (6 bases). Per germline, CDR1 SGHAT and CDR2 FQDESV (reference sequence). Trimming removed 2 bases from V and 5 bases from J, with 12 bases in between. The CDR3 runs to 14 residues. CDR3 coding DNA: TGTGCCAGCAGCTTAACAGGGTCAGAGGAGACCCAGTACTTC. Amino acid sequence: CASSLTGSEETQYF.

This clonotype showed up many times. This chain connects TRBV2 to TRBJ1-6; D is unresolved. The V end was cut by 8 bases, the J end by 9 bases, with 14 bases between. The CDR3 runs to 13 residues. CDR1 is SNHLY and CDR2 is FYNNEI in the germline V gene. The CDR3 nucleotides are TGTGCCAGCCTGGACGATTTCCTTTCACCCCTCCACTTT. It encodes CASLDDFLSPLHF.

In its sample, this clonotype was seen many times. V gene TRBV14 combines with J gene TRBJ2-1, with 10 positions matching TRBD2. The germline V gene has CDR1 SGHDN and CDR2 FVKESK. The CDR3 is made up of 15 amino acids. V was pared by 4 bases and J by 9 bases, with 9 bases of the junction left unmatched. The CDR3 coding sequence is TGTGCCAGCAGCCTGAGGGGGGCTAGCGGGAGTGAGCAGTTCTTC. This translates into CASSLRGASGSEQFF.